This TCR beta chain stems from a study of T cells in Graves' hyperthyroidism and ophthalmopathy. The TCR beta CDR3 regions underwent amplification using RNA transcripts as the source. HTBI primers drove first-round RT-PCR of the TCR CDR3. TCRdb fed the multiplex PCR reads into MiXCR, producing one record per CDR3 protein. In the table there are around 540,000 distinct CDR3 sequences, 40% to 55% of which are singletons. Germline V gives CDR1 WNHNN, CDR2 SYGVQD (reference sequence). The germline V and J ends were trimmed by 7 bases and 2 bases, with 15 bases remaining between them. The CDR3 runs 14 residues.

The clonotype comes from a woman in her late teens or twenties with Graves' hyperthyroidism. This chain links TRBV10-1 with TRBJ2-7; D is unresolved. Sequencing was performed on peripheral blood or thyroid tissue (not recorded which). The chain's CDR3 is CASMSSSGAYEQYF. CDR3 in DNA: TGCGCCAGCATGAGCTCTAGTGGGGCCTACGAGCAGTACTTC.